These 24 T cell receptor beta chains share one sample of origin, sequenced in a study of technical replicates of blood from several donors. TCRdb's copy holds only in-frame clones and misses some; the assay was immunoSEQ multiplex PCR. Of about 73,000 clones in the sample, 85% to 95% were seen once. The sequenced sample was PBMCs. The source is a human donor in good health. Some clones in this sample may be carry-over from other donors' samples.

The chain combines TRBV2 with TRBJ1-1; a weak D match, TRBD1 (6 bases). The V gene's germline CDR1 is SNHLY and CDR2 FYNNEI. The ends were cut back, 1 base at V and 0 bases at J, with 12 bases in the middle. The CDR3 extends over 16 amino acids. The CDR3 spells CASSEVTGRVNTEAFF. The DNA of the CDR3 is TGTGCCAGCAGTGAAGTCACAGGGCGGGTGAACACTGAAGCTTTCTTT.

The chain couples TRBV29-1 to TRBJ2-3, with D uncertain. The CDR3 is made up of 12 amino acids. Germline-derived CDR1 and CDR2 are SQVTM and ANQGSEA. Trimming removed 4 bases at V and 6 bases at J, with 11 bases between. This CDR3 reads CSVGHLVDTQYF. CDR3 coding DNA: TGCAGCGTTGGACACTTAGTTGATACGCAGTATTTT.

The chain carries TRBV14 and TRBJ2-7; 8 nucleotides align to TRBD1. V lost 4 bases to trimming and J lost 3 bases; unmatched junction nucleotides: 8. The CDR3 contains 15 residues. The germline V gene encodes CDR1 SGHDN and CDR2 FVKESK. CDR3 sequence reads: CASSRGQGPHYEQYF. The CDR3 nucleotides read TGTGCCAGCAGCCGAGGACAGGGCCCCCACTACGAGCAGTACTTC.

J is TRBJ2-5 and V is TRBV18, with 15 positions matching TRBD2. The CDR3 length is 16 residues. J was trimmed by 1 base and V by 3 bases; bases with no gene match: 0. Looked up from germline, CDR1 is KGHSH and CDR2 is LQKENI. The CDR3 DNA follows: TGTGCCAGCTCACCGGGACTAGCGGGAGGCCAAGAGACCCAGTACTTC. Translation: CASSPGLAGGQETQYF.

The rearrangement joins TRBV6-5 to TRBJ1-1; 9 nucleotides line up with TRBD1. The ends lost 6 bases at V and 5 bases at J; junction bases unmatched: 7. The CDR3 has 14 amino acids. In germline, CDR1 is MNHEY, CDR2 SVGAGI. The CDR3 nucleotides read TGTGCCAGCAGAGGACAGGGGATCTGGACTGAAGCTTTCTTT. This sequence encodes CASRGQGIWTEAFF.

The table lists this clone with a few counts. CDR3 amino acids: CASSAWTAATNEKLFF. CDR3 bases: TGTGCCAGCAGCGCCTGGACAGCCGCAACTAATGAAAAACTGTTTTTT. J is TRBJ1-4 and V is TRBV7-8; TRBD1 might be the D (6 bases). The CDR3 sequence is 16 residues long. Germline values: CDR1 SGHVS, CDR2 FQNEAQ. V shed 5 bases and J shed 0 bases, with 13 bases lying between them.

V usage is TRBV19 and J usage is TRBJ1-2; D not certain. This CDR3 comprises 14 residues. Germline assignment: CDR1 LNHDA and CDR2 SQIVND (reference sequence). Trimming pared 9 bases from V and 3 bases from J, leaving 17 bases between. CDR3 coding DNA: TGTGCCAGCAAAGACGGAGGCTTGGACTATGGCTACACCTTC. This codes for CASKDGGLDYGYTF.

The gene calls are TRBV7-3 and TRBJ2-5, with 8 bases identical to TRBD2. Germline CDR1 SGHTA, CDR2 FQGTGA. The CDR3 runs to 15 residues. Trimming at V came to 5 bases and at J to 2 bases, leaving 7 bases not matched to a gene. The CDR3 DNA is TGTGCCAGCAGCCAGTTCGGGGGGGATCAAGAGACCCAGTACTTC. It yields the protein CASSQFGGDQETQYF.

This chain connects TRBV7-8 to TRBJ1-4, with TRBD1 as a possible D gene (6 bases). The CDR3 extends over 15 amino acids. Trimming left V 5 bases short and J 8 bases short, with 18 bases between. Germline-derived CDR1 and CDR2 are SGHVS and FQNEAQ. The CDR3 protein is CASSHHVQGWEKLFF. As DNA, the CDR3 is TGTGCCAGCAGCCACCACGTCCAGGGGTGGGAAAAACTGTTTTTT.

This CDR3 is CASSSRLADEQFF. CDR3 nucleotides: TGTGCCAGCAGCTCCAGACTAGCTGATGAGCAGTTCTTC. The chain carries TRBV9 and TRBJ2-1, with 7 nucleotides matching TRBD2. The CDR3 contains 13 residues. Germline-derived CDR1 and CDR2 are SGDLS and YYNGEE. V dropped 4 bases and J dropped 8; count of bases not matched to a gene: 6.

This sequence joins TRBV5-1 and TRBJ1-2; TRBD1 matches 9 bases. This CDR3 contains 15 residues. The J segment lost 7 bases and the V segment lost 4 bases, leaving 11 bases of the junction unmatched. In germline, CDR1 is SGHRS, CDR2 YFSETQ. The CDR3 here is CASSPRQGDRRGYTF. DNA of the CDR3: TGCGCCAGCAGCCCACGACAGGGGGATAGACGTGGCTACACCTTC.

CDR3: CASSEGAGTDTQYF. CDR3 bases: TGTGCCAGCAGTGAGGGGGCAGGCACAGATACGCAGTATTTT. V usage is TRBV2 and J usage is TRBJ2-3; weak D call: TRBD1 (6 bases). Trimming cost V 3 bases and J 1 base, with 8 bases left between them. This CDR3 region has 14 residues. CDR1 and CDR2 (germline): SNHLY, FYNNEI.

This rearrangement joins TRBV5-4 to TRBJ1-1; D is undetermined. Germline V gene sequence: CDR1 SGHNT, CDR2 YYREEE (reference sequence). This CDR3 comprises 12 residues. Trimming left V 1 base short and J 4 bases short, with 5 bases between. Here the CDR3 reads CASSLLATEAFF. CDR3 nucleotides: TGTGCCAGCAGCTTGCTGGCCACTGAAGCTTTCTTT.

This chain links TRBV25-1 with TRBJ1-2; D gene ambiguous. V was trimmed by 4 bases and J by 7 bases, leaving 7 bases between them. The CDR3 consists of 11 residues. CDR1 and CDR2 (germline): MGHDK, SYGVNS. Here the CDR3 reads CASSGGLGYTF. CDR3 DNA sequence: TGTGCCAGCAGTGGCGGTCTTGGCTACACCTTC.

In this sample, this clone turned up a few times. The chain joins TRBV6-6 to TRBJ1-3; the D is unclear. V dropped 8 bases and J dropped 0 bases, with 11 bases sitting between them. This CDR3 spans 14 amino acids. CDR1 MNHNY and CDR2 SVGAGI come from the germline V gene (reference sequence). For the CDR3, the DNA is TGTGCCAGCTCGGATACAGCCTCTGGAAACACCATATATTTT. Translated, it gives CASSDTASGNTIYF.

This chain links TRBV7-3 with TRBJ2-1, with D perhaps TRBD1 (6 bases). This CDR3 region has 14 residues. The germline V and J ends were trimmed by 5 bases and 3 bases, with 11 bases remaining between them. The germline CDR1 and CDR2 sequences are SGHTA and FQGTGA. Written as DNA, the CDR3 is TGTGCCAGCAGCCAAACAGGGAACTACAATGAGCAGTTCTTC. Protein: CASSQTGNYNEQFF.

The rearrangement uses TRBV10-3 and TRBJ2-5, with 11 bases aligning to TRBD1. The CDR3 length is 14 residues. The J segment lost 4 bases and the V segment lost 10 bases, leaving 8 bases of the junction unmatched. CDR1 and CDR2 from the germline V gene are ENHRY and SYGVKD. DNA of the CDR3: TGTGCCACGGAAGCCGGGACAGGGGGAGAGACCCAGTACTTC. It specifies CATEAGTGGETQYF.

This chain links TRBV28 with TRBJ1-5; D not resolved. Germline CDR1 and CDR2: MDHEN and SYDVKM. The CDR3 extends over 14 amino acids. V was cut by 3 bases and J by 4 bases, with 10 bases left in between. The CDR3: CASSLAAVNQPQHF. The CDR3, as DNA: TGTGCCAGCAGTTTGGCGGCAGTGAATCAGCCCCAGCATTTT.

The V and J genes are TRBV5-1 and TRBJ2-3; 8 bases align to TRBD1. The J segment lost 3 bases and the V segment lost 4 bases, leaving 7 bases of the junction unmatched. CDR3 length: 15 amino acids. From germline, CDR1 is SGHRS and CDR2 YFSETQ. CDR3 sequence (DNA): TGCGCCAGCAGCCGTGACAGGGGATGGACAGATACGCAGTATTTT. Amino acids: CASSRDRGWTDTQYF.

This chain joins TRBV7-9 and TRBJ2-5; 9 bases map to TRBD1. CDR1 SEHNR and CDR2 FQNEAQ come from the germline V gene (reference sequence). V lost 3 bases and J lost 5; bases outside the gene matches: 4. CDR3 size: 14 residues. CDR3 loop: CASSFTTGGETQYF. DNA for the CDR3: TGTGCCAGCAGCTTCACGACAGGGGGGGAGACCCAGTACTTC.

The chain joins TRBV18 to TRBJ1-5; D gene unclear. Germline V lookup: CDR1 KGHSH, CDR2 LQKENI. This CDR3 is 13 amino acids long. The germline V and J ends were trimmed by 3 bases and 10 bases, with 13 bases remaining between them. The CDR3 DNA follows: TGTGCCAGCTCACCTTCGAGAAACGGTCCCCAGCATTTT. Its protein product is CASSPSRNGPQHF. Looking up the rest from reference TRBV18 and TRBJ1-5 gives the full variable domain: NAGVMQNPRHLVRRRGQEARLRCSPMKGHSHVYWYRQLPEEGLKFMVYLQKENIIDESGMPKERFSAEFPKEGPSILRIQQVVRGDSAAYFCASSPSRNGPQHFGDGTRLSIL.

The chain uses TRBV7-9 and TRBJ2-2; 8 nucleotides align to TRBD1. CDR1 SEHNR and CDR2 FQNEAQ come from the germline V gene (reference sequence). This CDR3 spans 15 amino acids. Unmatched junction bases numbered 3, after V lost 5 bases and J lost 1 base. The CDR3 coding sequence is TGTGCCAGCAGCATAGGGACAGGGAACACCGGGGAGCTGTTTTTT. As protein: CASSIGTGNTGELFF.

The gene calls are TRBV5-4 and TRBJ2-7, with D possibly matching TRBD2 (6 bases). V lost 5 bases and J 3 bases, leaving 15 bases between the germline ends. The CDR3 length is 14 residues. Germline CDR1 reads SGHNT; CDR2 reads YYREEE (reference sequence). The chain's CDR3 is CASSPDGGNYEQYF. The DNA of the CDR3 is TGTGCCAGCAGTCCGGACGGGGGTAACTACGAGCAGTACTTC.

The chain joins TRBV5-4 to TRBJ2-2; 16 nucleotides line up with TRBD2. CDR1 and CDR2 (germline): SGHNT, YYREEE (reference sequence). With V trimmed by 4 bases and J by 6 bases, 9 bases remained unmatched. The CDR3 extends over 18 amino acids. CDR3 protein: CASSRGTSGGARAGELFF. The CDR3 nucleotides read TGTGCCAGCAGCCGAGGGACTAGCGGGGGGGCCCGTGCCGGGGAGCTGTTTTTT.